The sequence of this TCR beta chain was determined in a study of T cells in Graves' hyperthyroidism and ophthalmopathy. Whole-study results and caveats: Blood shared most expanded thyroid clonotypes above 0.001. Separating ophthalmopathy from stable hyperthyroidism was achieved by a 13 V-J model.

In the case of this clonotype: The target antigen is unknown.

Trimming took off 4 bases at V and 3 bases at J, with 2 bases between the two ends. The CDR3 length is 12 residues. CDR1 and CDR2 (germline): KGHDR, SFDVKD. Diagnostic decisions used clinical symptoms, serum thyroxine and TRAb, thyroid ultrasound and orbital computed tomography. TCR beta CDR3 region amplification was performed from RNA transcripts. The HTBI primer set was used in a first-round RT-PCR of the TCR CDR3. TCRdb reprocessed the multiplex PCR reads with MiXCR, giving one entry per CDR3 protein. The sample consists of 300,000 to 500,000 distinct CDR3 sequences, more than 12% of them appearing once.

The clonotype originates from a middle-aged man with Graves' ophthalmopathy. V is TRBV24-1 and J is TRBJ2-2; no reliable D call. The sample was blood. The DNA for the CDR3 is TGTGCCACCAGTGACTACACCGGGGAGCTGTTTTTT. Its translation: CATSDYTGELFF.